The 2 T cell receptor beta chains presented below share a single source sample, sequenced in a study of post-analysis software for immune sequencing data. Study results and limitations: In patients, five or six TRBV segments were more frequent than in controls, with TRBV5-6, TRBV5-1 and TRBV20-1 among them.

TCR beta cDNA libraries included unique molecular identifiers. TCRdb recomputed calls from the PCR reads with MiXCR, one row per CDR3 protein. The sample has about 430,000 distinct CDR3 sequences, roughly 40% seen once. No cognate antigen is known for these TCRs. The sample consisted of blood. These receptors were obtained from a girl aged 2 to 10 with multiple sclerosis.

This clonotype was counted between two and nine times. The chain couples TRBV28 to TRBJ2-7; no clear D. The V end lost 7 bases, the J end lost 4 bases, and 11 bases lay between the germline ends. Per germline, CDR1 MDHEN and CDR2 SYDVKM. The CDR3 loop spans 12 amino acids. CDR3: CASTRIGYEQYF. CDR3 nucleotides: TGTGCCAGCACCAGAATCGGGTACGAGCAGTACTTC.

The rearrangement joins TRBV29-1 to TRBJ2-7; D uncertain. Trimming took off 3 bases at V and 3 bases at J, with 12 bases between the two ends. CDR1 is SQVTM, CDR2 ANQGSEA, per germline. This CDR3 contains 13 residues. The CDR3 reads CSVDLGRNYEQYF. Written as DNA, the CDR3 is TGCAGCGTTGATTTAGGACGGAACTACGAGCAGTACTTC.